A single sample gave rise to the 31 T cell receptor beta chains below, sequenced in a study of T-cell memory formation after mild COVID-19. A single record per CDR3 protein comes from TCRdb applying MiXCR to the 5' RACE reads. The repertoire holds under 150,000 distinct CDR3 sequences, with 22% as singletons. Sequencing input: PBMCs or a T cell subset sorted from them (not recorded which). The receptors here all came from a man in his late teens or twenties who had mild COVID-19 (a few samples of this study predate the infection). Cell type and time point are not known.

This clonotype has just a few counts. The V and J genes are TRBV2 and TRBJ2-1; D might be TRBD1 (5 bases). Trimming pared 7 bases from V and 7 bases from J, leaving 11 bases between. The CDR3 is 12 amino acids. The germline V gene has CDR1 SNHLY and CDR2 FYNNEI. Written as DNA, the CDR3 is TGTGCCAGCATGGACAATGAGAATGAGCAGTTCTTC. This translates into CASMDNENEQFF.

This clonotype was picked up a small number of times. The chain combines TRBV12-3 or TRBV12-4 with TRBJ2-7; D uncertain. CDR3 length: 12 residues. Deletions cut 4 bases from V and 5 bases from J, with 9 bases between. The CDR3 loop reads CASSSRWDEQYF. CDR3 DNA sequence: TGTGCCAGCAGTTCAAGGTGGGACGAGCAGTACTTC.

The chain uses TRBV7-2 and TRBJ1-2; D is perhaps TRBD1 (5 bases). This CDR3 is built from 14 residues. The V end lost 2 bases, the J end lost 1 base, and 8 bases lay between the germline ends. The V gene's germline CDR1 is SGHTA and CDR2 FQGNSA. CDR3 in DNA: TGTGCCAGCAGCTTAATTGACAGTAACTATGGCTACACCTTC. It encodes CASSLIDSNYGYTF.

This clonotype was seen a few times. The chain employs TRBV16 and TRBJ2-1; a weak D match, TRBD2 (6 bases). CDR1 is KGHSY, CDR2 FQNENV, per germline. V lost 2 bases and J lost 7, with 6 bases in between. There are 12 residues in the CDR3. The CDR3 DNA sequence: TGTGCCAGCAGCCAAGGGAGGAATGAGCAGTTCTTC. The encoded protein is CASSQGRNEQFF.

V usage is TRBV9 and J usage is TRBJ2-1; 10 bases align to TRBD2. The CDR3 length is 17 residues. After removal of 3 bases from V and 5 bases from J, the junction contained 11 bases not matched to a gene. The germline V gene encodes CDR1 SGDLS and CDR2 YYNGEE. CDR3 nucleotides: TGTGCCAGCAGCGCCCCGGGGTTAGCGGGGGGTGACAATGAGCAGTTCTTC. This sequence encodes CASSAPGLAGGDNEQFF. Together with reference TRBV9 and TRBJ2-1, the CDR3 gives the full variable domain: DSGVTQTPKHLITATGQRVTLRCSPRSGDLSVYWYQQSLDQGLQFLIQYYNGEERAKGNILERFSAQQFPDLHSELNLSSLELGDSALYFCASSAPGLAGGDNEQFFGPGTRLTVL.

This clonotype was seen a handful of times. The chain carries TRBV6-6 and TRBJ1-1; TRBD1 agrees at 11 bases. V shed 0 bases, J shed 5 bases, and the junction held 5 bases outside the gene matches. CDR3 length: 16 amino acids. Germline CDR1 is MNHNY and CDR2 is SVGAGI (reference sequence). DNA for the CDR3: TGTGCCAGCAGTTACTCGCGGGACAGGGGGAAAACTGAAGCTTTCTTT. Translated: CASSYSRDRGKTEAFF.

V usage is TRBV6-2 or TRBV6-3 and J usage is TRBJ2-1, with D possibly being TRBD1 or TRBD2 (5 bases each). The germline V and J ends were trimmed by 5 bases and 4 bases, with 15 bases remaining between them. Germline CDR1 and CDR2: MNHEY and SVGEGT. CDR3 size: 15 residues. DNA of the CDR3: TGTGCCAGCAGTCTCCGGGACGTGAATTACAATGAGCAGTTCTTC. Translating gives CASSLRDVNYNEQFF.

V and J are TRBV12-5 and TRBJ2-5; 8 bases are shared with TRBD1. CDR1 is LGHNT and CDR2 is FRNRAP in the germline V gene. This CDR3 spans 15 amino acids. Trimming at V came to 5 bases and at J to 1 base, leaving 6 bases not matched to a gene. The CDR3 spells CASGDEGQGQETQYF. The DNA for the CDR3 is TGTGCTAGTGGTGACGAAGGACAGGGCCAAGAGACCCAGTACTTC.

The rearrangement joins TRBV15 to TRBJ1-2, with no clear D. CDR1 is LNHNV, CDR2 YYDKDF, per germline (reference sequence). V gave up 0 bases and J gave up 0 bases, with 8 bases separating them. There are 15 residues in the CDR3. The CDR3 sequence: CATSRETLANYGYTF. The CDR3 DNA follows: TGTGCCACCAGCAGAGAAACGTTAGCTAACTATGGCTACACCTTC. The variable domain in full, with the rest retrieved from reference TRBV15 and TRBJ1-2, is DAMVIQNPRYQVTQFGKPVTLSCSQTLNHNVMYWYQQKSSQAPKLLFHYYDKDFNNEADTPDNFQSRRPNTSFCFLDIRSPGLGDTAMYLCATSRETLANYGYTFGSGTRLTVV.

The CDR3 coding sequence is TGTGCCACCAGTGTAAGGGAATATAACACTGAAGCTTTCTTT. Protein: CATSVREYNTEAFF. The rearrangement uses TRBV24-1 and TRBJ1-1; D is uncertain. The germline CDR1 and CDR2 sequences are KGHDR and SFDVKD. CDR3 length equals 14 residues. Trimming left V 5 bases short and J 2 bases short, with 11 bases between.

This clonotype has just a few counts. The CDR3 protein is CASSLGQRGTQYF. The CDR3, as DNA: TGTGCCAGCAGTTTGGGCCAGCGCGGGACCCAGTACTTC. This chain uses TRBV6-2 or TRBV6-3 with TRBJ2-5; D not certain. The CDR3 totals 13 residues. Trimming stripped 4 bases from V and 7 bases from J, with 13 bases between. The germline gives CDR1 MNHEY, CDR2 SVGEGT.

This chain uses TRBV3-1 with TRBJ2-4; 8 nucleotides agree with TRBD2. Looked up from germline, CDR1 is LGHDT and CDR2 is YNNKEL (reference sequence). CDR3 size: 16 residues. J gave up 7 bases and V 4 bases, and 12 bases lay outside the gene matches. The CDR3 reads CASSRAGGGLKNIQYF. In DNA, the CDR3 is TGTGCCAGCAGCCGAGCGGGCGGGGGGCTGAAGAACATTCAGTACTTC.

CDR3 bases: TGCAGTGCTAGACCCCAGGGGTGGGAGACCCAGTACTTC. This encodes CSARPQGWETQYF. The V call is TRBV20-1, the J call TRBJ2-5; TRBD1 might be the D (6 bases). The CDR3 loop spans 13 amino acids. With 2 bases removed from V and 5 bases from J, the gap between germline ends came to 12 bases. Germline V CDR1 and CDR2: DFQATT, SNEGSKA (reference sequence).

This clonotype was detected only a few times. Here the CDR3 DNA reads TGTGCCAGCTCACCATACGGGGTAGAGACCCAGTACTTC. This encodes CASSPYGVETQYF. This chain links TRBV18 with TRBJ2-5, with D tentatively TRBD2 (5 bases). CDR1 and CDR2 (germline): KGHSH, LQKENI. Deletions cut 2 bases from V and 4 bases from J, with 8 bases between. The CDR3 covers 13 residues.

V is TRBV19 and J is TRBJ1-1; D is unclear. The germline CDR1 and CDR2 sequences are LNHDA and SQIVND (reference sequence). This CDR3 contains 15 residues. Trimming left V 2 bases short and J 6 bases short, with 16 bases between. The CDR3 loop reads CASSITAILEPEAFF. The CDR3 DNA reads as TGTGCCAGTAGTATAACGGCGATATTGGAGCCTGAAGCTTTCTTT. The whole variable domain, remainder taken from reference TRBV19 and TRBJ1-1, is DGGITQSPKYLFRKEGQNVTLSCEQNLNHDAMYWYRQDPGQGLRLIYYSQIVNDFQKGDIAEGYSVSREKKESFPLTVTSAQKNPTAFYLCASSITAILEPEAFFGQGTRLTVV.

There are a few counts of this clonotype. The chain joins TRBV27 to TRBJ1-5; a weak D match, TRBD1 (5 bases). This CDR3 spans 15 amino acids. V lost 6 bases and J lost 2, with 14 bases in between. Germline V CDR1 and CDR2: MNHEY, SMNVEV (reference sequence). The CDR3 nucleotides are TGTGCCAGCAGATCAGGGACGAGGGGCAATCAGCCCCAGCATTTT. Amino acids: CASRSGTRGNQPQHF.

The chain carries TRBV7-2 and TRBJ2-7; 12 bases match TRBD2. The ends lost 2 bases at V and 4 bases at J; junction bases unmatched: 12. Per germline, CDR1 SGHTA and CDR2 FQGNSA. The CDR3 contains 18 residues. CDR3 amino acids: CASSLQEASGGASYEQYV. DNA for the CDR3: TGTGCCAGCAGCTTACAGGAGGCTAGCGGGGGGGCCTCTTACGAGCAGTACGTC.

There are a few counts of this clonotype. V gene TRBV7-9 combines with J gene TRBJ2-5; D is possibly TRBD2 (6 bases). V gave up 6 bases and J gave up 4 bases, with 6 bases separating them. Germline V gene sequence: CDR1 SEHNR, CDR2 FQNEAQ (reference sequence). This CDR3 is built from 11 residues. CDR3 region: CASRGGETQYF. CDR3 DNA: TGTGCCAGCAGGGGGGGAGAGACCCAGTACTTC.

This clonotype was counted between two and nine times. The chain recombines TRBV21-1 with TRBJ1-5. TRBV21-1 is tagged as a pseudogene. This CDR3 comprises 13 residues. CDR3 sequence reads: CASNLGLGEPQHF. CDR3 nucleotides: TGTGCCAGCAACCTGGGATTAGGGGAGCCCCAGCATTTT.

V is TRBV7-2 and J is TRBJ2-3, with D hard to call. The CDR3 loop spans 15 amino acids. Trimming left V 2 bases short and J 2 bases short, with 11 bases between. The germline V gene has CDR1 SGHTA and CDR2 FQGNSA. The CDR3 DNA reads TGTGCCAGCAGCTTATTGTGGCGGAACACAGATACGCAGTATTTT. Translated, it gives CASSLLWRNTDTQYF. Full variable domain (remainder filled in from reference TRBV7-2 and TRBJ2-3): GAGVSQSPSNKVTEKGKDVELRCDPISGHTALYWYRQSLGQGLEFLIYFQGNSAPDKSGLPSDRFSAERTGGSVSTLTIQRTQQEDSAVYLCASSLLWRNTDTQYFGPGTRLTVL.

Only a few counts were recorded for this clonotype. The J gene is TRBJ2-2, the V gene TRBV6-5; D is ambiguous. V gave up 4 bases and J gave up 8 bases, with 14 bases separating them. The CDR3 has 14 residues. Germline CDR1 reads MNHEY; CDR2 reads SVGAGI. As DNA, the CDR3 is TGTGCCAGCAGTTCCAGACGCAGTAGGGGGGAGCTGTTTTTT. Residues: CASSSRRSRGELFF.

This clonotype was counted between two and nine times. This chain links TRBV7-8 with TRBJ1-1, with 8 positions matching TRBD1. This CDR3 is built from 13 residues. The V and J ends lost 5 bases and 11 bases, in that order; junction bases with no gene match: 10. Per germline, CDR1 SGHVS and CDR2 FQNEAQ. The CDR3: CASSVTGGGEAFF. The CDR3 nucleotides read TGTGCCAGCAGCGTAACAGGGGGGGGTGAGGCTTTCTTT.

The chain employs TRBV12-3 or TRBV12-4 and TRBJ2-2; 7 bases line up with TRBD1. The V segment lost 6 bases and the J segment 6 bases; nucleotides outside the gene matches: 10. The CDR3 runs 15 residues. The CDR3 reads CASREPTGAPGELFF. Written as DNA, the CDR3 is TGTGCCAGCAGGGAACCAACAGGGGCCCCCGGGGAGCTGTTTTTT.

DNA of the CDR3: TGTGCCAGCAGCCCTCCAGGAGGCTCTGGGGCCAACGTCCTGACTTTC. As protein: CASSPPGGSGANVLTF. The rearrangement joins TRBV11-2 to TRBJ2-6; perhaps TRBD2 as D (5 bases). The V gene lost 5 bases and the J gene lost 0 bases, with 11 bases spanning the gap. CDR1 is SGHAT and CDR2 is FQNNGV in the germline V gene. This CDR3 region has 16 residues.

V and J are TRBV9 and TRBJ2-2; D is possibly TRBD1 (5 bases). Trimming shortened V by 4 bases and J by 5 bases, and 9 bases separated the two germline ends. The germline V gene encodes CDR1 SGDLS and CDR2 YYNGEE. The CDR3 is 13 residues long. The CDR3 region has the DNA TGTGCCAGCAGCCGACAGCAAACCGGGGAGCTGTTTTTT. Amino acid sequence: CASSRQQTGELFF.

This clonotype occurred a few times. The rearrangement uses TRBV2 and TRBJ2-1; D is unresolved. This CDR3 is built from 18 residues. CDR1 is SNHLY and CDR2 is FYNNEI in the germline V gene. Trimming shortened V by 2 bases and J by 1 base, and 18 bases separated the two germline ends. The DNA of the CDR3 is TGTGCCAGCAGTGAACCTCAGGCCGTCTATCTTTCCTACAATGAGCAGTTCTTC. Residues: CASSEPQAVYLSYNEQFF.

The chain carries TRBV7-6 and TRBJ2-3; possibly TRBD2 for D (5 bases). V was shortened by 5 bases and J by 8 bases, with 14 bases between the two germline ends. The CDR3 runs 13 residues. The germline V gene encodes CDR1 SGHVS and CDR2 FNYEAQ. The CDR3 loop is CASSPTRERTQYF. The CDR3 region has the DNA TGTGCCAGCAGCCCAACTAGAGAGCGTACGCAGTATTTT.

This clonotype was seen only once. The chain recombines TRBV2 with TRBJ2-7; D is perhaps TRBD1 (6 bases). The CDR3 extends over 14 amino acids. From germline, CDR1 is SNHLY and CDR2 FYNNEI. V lost 6 bases, J lost 3 bases, and 15 bases lay in between. The DNA of the CDR3 is TGTGCCAGCAGCGGGCAGACAGGCGTCTACGAGCAGTACTTC. It is translated as CASSGQTGVYEQYF.

The chain uses TRBV7-9 and TRBJ1-3; the D gene is possibly TRBD1 (5 bases). V was cut by 5 bases and J by 0 bases, with 32 bases left in between. The length of the CDR3 is 22 residues. The germline V gene has CDR1 SEHNR and CDR2 FQNEAQ (reference sequence). CDR3 sequence: CASSPSIVGRGTDSHSGNTIYF. The CDR3 DNA reads TGTGCCAGCAGCCCCTCCATTGTAGGCAGAGGAACAGACAGCCACTCTGGAAACACCATATATTTT.

This clonotype was counted between two and nine times. This chain links TRBV5-1 with TRBJ2-2; no clear D. This CDR3 region has 15 residues. CDR1 SGHRS and CDR2 YFSETQ come from the germline V gene. The V end was cut by 2 bases, the J end by 4 bases, with 12 bases between. The CDR3 loop is CASSFTTNPTGELFF. CDR3 coding DNA: TGCGCCAGCAGCTTTACGACAAACCCCACCGGGGAGCTGTTTTTT.

The V and J genes are TRBV10-3 and TRBJ1-1, with 10 bases identical to TRBD1. This CDR3 is built from 15 residues. From germline, CDR1 is ENHRY and CDR2 SYGVKD. V dropped 2 bases and J dropped 4; count of bases not matched to a gene: 4. CDR3 loop: CAISERGQGPTEAFF. CDR3 coding DNA: TGTGCCATCAGTGAGAGGGGACAGGGGCCCACTGAAGCTTTCTTT.